The source of this T cell receptor (beta chain) is a study of neurological immune-mediated disorders. Study outcomes and limitations: No expanded-clone CDR3 amino acid sequence recurred across subjects, suggesting private TCR-beta repertoires.

In its sample, this clonotype was seen many times. Its antigen is unidentified. It was from 2 million PBMCs stored at -80 C that the unsorted libraries were obtained. From the 5' RACE reads, TCRdb called clonotypes with MiXCR, one entry per CDR3 protein. The sample lists under 45,000 distinct CDR3 sequences, less than 5% occurring once. Sequencing was done on a sample of PBMCs. The sequence was collected from a man under 40 with multiple sclerosis.

CDR3 DNA sequence: TGCAGTGCCCGGAGTATGAACACAGATACGCAGTATTTT. This translates into CSARSMNTDTQYF. The J gene is TRBJ2-3, the V gene TRBV20-1, with unresolved D. V was clipped by 6 bases and J by 2 bases, with 12 bases between them. This CDR3 spans 13 amino acids. The germline V gene encodes CDR1 DFQATT and CDR2 SNEGSKA (reference sequence).